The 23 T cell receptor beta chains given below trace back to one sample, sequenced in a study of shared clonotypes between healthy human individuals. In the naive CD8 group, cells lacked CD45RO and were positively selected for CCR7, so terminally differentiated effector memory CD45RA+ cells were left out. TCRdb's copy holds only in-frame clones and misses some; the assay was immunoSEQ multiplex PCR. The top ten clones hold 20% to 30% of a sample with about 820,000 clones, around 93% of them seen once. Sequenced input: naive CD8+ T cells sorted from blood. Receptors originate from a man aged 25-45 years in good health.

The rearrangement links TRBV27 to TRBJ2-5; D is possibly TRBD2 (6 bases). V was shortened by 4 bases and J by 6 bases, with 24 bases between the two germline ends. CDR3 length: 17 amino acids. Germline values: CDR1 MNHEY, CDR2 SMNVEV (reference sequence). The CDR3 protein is CASSSFSLAGVLKTQYF. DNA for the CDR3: TGTGCCAGCAGTTCATTCTCACTAGCCGGAGTTCTGAAGACCCAGTACTTC.

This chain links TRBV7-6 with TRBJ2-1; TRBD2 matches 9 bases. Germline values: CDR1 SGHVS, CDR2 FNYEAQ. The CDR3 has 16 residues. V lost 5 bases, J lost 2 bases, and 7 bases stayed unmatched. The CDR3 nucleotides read TGTGCCAGCAGCCTTAGCGGGGGTAACGCCTACAATGAGCAGTTCTTC. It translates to CASSLSGGNAYNEQFF.

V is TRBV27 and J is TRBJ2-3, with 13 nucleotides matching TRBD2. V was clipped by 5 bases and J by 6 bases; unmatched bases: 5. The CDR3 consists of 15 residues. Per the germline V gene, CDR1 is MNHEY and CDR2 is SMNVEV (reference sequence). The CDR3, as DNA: TGTGCCAGCAGTACATGGACTAGCGGGAGTGATACGCAGTATTTT. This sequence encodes CASSTWTSGSDTQYF.

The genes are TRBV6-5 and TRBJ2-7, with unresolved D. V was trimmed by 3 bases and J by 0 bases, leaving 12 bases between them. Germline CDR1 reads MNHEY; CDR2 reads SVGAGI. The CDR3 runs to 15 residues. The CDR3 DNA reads TGTGCCAGCAGTTATTCCCCAGGATCCTCCTACGAGCAGTACTTC. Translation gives CASSYSPGSSYEQYF.

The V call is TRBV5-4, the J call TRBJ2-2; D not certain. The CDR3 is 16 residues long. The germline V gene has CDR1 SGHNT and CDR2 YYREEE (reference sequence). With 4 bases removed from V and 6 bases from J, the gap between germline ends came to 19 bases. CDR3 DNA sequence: TGTGCCAGCAGCGTACCGGGCCTCCTCCAAGCCGGGGAGCTGTTTTTT. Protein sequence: CASSVPGLLQAGELFF.

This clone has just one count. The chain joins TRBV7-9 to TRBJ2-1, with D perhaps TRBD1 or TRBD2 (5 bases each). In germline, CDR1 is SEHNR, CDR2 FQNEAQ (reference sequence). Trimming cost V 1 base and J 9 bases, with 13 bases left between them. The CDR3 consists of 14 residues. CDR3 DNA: TGTGCCAGCAGCTTAGGGGGACGGGGCGCTGAGCAGTTCTTC. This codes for CASSLGGRGAEQFF.

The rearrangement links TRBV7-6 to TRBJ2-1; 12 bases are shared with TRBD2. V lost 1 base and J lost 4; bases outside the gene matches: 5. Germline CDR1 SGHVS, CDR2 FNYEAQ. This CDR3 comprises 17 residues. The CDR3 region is CASSLGTSGNYYNEQFF. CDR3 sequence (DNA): TGTGCCAGCAGCTTAGGGACTAGCGGGAACTATTACAATGAGCAGTTCTTC.

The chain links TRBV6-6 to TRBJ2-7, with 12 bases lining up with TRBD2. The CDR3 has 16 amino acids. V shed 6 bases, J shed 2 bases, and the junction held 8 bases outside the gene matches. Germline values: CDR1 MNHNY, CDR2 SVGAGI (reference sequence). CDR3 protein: CASSGLAGLATYEQYF. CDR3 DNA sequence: TGTGCCAGCAGCGGACTAGCGGGGCTTGCGACCTACGAGCAGTACTTC.

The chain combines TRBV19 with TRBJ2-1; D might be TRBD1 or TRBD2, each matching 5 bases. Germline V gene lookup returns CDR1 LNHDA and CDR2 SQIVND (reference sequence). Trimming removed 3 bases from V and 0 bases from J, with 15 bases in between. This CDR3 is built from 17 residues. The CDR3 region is CASSMGDPTFSYNEQFF. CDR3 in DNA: TGTGCCAGTAGTATGGGGGACCCCACATTCTCCTACAATGAGCAGTTCTTC.

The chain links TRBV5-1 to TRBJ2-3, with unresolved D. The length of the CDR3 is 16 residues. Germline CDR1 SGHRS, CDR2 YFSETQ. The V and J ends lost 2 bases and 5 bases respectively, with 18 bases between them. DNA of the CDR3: TGCGCCAGCAGCTTAAAGTTTCCCAATGGAGAAGATACGCAGTATTTT. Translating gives CASSLKFPNGEDTQYF.

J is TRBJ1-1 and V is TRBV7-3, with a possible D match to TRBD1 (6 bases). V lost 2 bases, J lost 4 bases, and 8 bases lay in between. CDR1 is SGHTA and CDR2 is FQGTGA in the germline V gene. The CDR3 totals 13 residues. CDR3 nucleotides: TGTGCCAGCAGCTTAGGGGGGCTCACTGAAGCTTTCTTT. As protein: CASSLGGLTEAFF.

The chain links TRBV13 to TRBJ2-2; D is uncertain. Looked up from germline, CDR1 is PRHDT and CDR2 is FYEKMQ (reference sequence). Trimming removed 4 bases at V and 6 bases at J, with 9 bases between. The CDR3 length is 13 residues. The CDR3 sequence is CASSSSIPGELFF. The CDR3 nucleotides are TGTGCCAGCAGCTCATCCATACCCGGGGAGCTGTTTTTT. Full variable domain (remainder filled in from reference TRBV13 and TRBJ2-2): AAGVIQSPRHLIKEKRETATLKCYPIPRHDTVYWYQQGPGQDPQFLISFYEKMQSDKGSIPDRFSAQQFSDYHSELNMSSLELGDSALYFCASSSSIPGELFFGEGSRLTVL.

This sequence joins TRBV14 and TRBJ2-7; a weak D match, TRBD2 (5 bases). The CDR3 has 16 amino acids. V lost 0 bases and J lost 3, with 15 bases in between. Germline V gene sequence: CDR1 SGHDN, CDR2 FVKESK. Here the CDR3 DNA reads TGTGCCAGCAGCCAAGAACCTACGGAAGGGAGCTACGAGCAGTACTTC. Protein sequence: CASSQEPTEGSYEQYF.

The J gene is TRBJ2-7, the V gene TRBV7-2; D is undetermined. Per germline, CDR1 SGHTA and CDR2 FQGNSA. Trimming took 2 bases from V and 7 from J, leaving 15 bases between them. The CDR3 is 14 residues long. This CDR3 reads CASSLLGSGEEQYF. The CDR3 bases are TGTGCCAGCAGCTTACTGGGAAGTGGTGAAGAGCAGTACTTC.

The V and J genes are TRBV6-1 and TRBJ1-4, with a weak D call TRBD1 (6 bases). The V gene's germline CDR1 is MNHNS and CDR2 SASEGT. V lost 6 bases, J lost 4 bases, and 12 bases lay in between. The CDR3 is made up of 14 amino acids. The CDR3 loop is CASSPEGGNEKLFF. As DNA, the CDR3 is TGTGCCAGCAGCCCGGAGGGGGGTAATGAAAAACTGTTTTTT.

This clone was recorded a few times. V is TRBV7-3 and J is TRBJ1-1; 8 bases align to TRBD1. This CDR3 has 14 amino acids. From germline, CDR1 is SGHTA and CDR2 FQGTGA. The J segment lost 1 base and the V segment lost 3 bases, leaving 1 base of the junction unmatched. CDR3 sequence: CASSLGQENTEAFF. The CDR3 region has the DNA TGTGCCAGCAGCTTGGGACAGGAGAACACTGAAGCTTTCTTT.

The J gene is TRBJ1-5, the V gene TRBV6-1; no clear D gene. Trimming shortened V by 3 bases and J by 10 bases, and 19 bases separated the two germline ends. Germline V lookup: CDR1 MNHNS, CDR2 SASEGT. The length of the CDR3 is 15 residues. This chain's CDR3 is CASSDLAAAGFPQHF. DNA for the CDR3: TGTGCCAGCAGTGACCTCGCGGCAGCCGGATTTCCCCAGCATTTT.

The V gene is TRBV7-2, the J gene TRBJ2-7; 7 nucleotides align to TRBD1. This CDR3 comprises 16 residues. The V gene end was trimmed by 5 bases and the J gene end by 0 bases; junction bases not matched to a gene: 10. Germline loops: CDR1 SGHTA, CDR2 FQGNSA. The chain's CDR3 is CASSPPTGPDSYEQYF. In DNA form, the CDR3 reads TGTGCCAGCAGCCCGCCGACAGGGCCCGACTCCTACGAGCAGTACTTC.

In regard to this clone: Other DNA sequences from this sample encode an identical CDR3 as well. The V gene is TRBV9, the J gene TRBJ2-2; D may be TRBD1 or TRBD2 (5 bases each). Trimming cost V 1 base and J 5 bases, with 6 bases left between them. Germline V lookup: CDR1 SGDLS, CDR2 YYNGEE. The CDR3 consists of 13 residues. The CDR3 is CASSVWGTGELFF. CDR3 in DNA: TGTGCCAGCAGCGTATGGGGGACCGGGGAGCTGTTTTTT.

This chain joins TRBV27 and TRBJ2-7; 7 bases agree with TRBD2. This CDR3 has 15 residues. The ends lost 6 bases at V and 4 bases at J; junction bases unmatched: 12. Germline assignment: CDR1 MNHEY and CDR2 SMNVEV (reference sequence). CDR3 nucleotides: TGTGCCAGCAGCCCATGGGGCGGGAGAGGGTACGAGCAGTACTTC. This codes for CASSPWGGRGYEQYF.

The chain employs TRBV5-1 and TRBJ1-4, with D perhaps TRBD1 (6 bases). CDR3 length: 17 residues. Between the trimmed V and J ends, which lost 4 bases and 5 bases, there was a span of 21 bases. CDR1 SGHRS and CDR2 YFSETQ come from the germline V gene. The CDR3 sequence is CASSPGAQTGFNEKLFF. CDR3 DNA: TGCGCCAGCAGCCCCGGGGCCCAGACAGGCTTCAATGAAAAACTGTTTTTT.

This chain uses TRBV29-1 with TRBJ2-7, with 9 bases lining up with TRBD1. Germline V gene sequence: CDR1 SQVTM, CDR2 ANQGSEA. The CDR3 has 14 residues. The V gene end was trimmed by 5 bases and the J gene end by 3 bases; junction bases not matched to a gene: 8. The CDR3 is CSVTGGPIGYEQYF. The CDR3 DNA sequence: TGCAGCGTTACAGGGGGCCCCATCGGCTACGAGCAGTACTTC.

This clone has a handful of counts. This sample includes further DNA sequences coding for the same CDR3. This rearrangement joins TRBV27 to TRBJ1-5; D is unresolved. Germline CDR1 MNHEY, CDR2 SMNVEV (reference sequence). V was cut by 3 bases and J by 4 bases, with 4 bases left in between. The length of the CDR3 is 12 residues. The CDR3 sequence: CASSFPNQPQHF. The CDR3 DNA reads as TGTGCCAGCAGTTTCCCTAATCAGCCCCAGCATTTT.